A single sample gave rise to the 23 T cell receptor beta chains below, sequenced in a study of T cell responses to AZD1222 COVID-19 vaccine. Assay used: immunoSEQ multiplex PCR; TCRdb lists only in-frame clones, some missing. Found here are fewer than 150,000 clones, approximately 90% of them singletons; the top ten hold under 2.5%. The sequenced sample was peripheral blood, obtained on day 0 of AZD1222 vaccination. The receptors stem from an adult in good health.

The chain combines TRBV7-2 with TRBJ1-3; possibly TRBD1 for D (6 bases). The CDR3 covers 14 residues. The V end was cut by 2 bases, the J end by 3 bases, with 8 bases between. From germline, CDR1 is SGHTA and CDR2 FQGNSA. The CDR3 reads CASSLNRDGNTIYF. As DNA, the CDR3 is TGTGCCAGCAGCTTAAACAGGGATGGAAACACCATATATTTT.

This clone was seen a single time. V and J are TRBV2 and TRBJ1-5, with D unclear. Between the trimmed V and J ends, which lost 5 bases and 6 bases, there was a span of 14 bases. This CDR3 comprises 14 residues. Germline V gene lookup returns CDR1 SNHLY and CDR2 FYNNEI. CDR3 protein: CASSTETGIQPQHF. The CDR3 DNA follows: TGTGCCAGCAGTACCGAAACGGGGATTCAGCCCCAGCATTTT.

This chain uses TRBV24-1 with TRBJ1-2, with 8 bases identical to TRBD1. Germline CDR1 reads KGHDR; CDR2 reads SFDVKD. Unmatched junction bases numbered 13, after V lost 4 bases and J lost 13 bases. The CDR3 has 14 amino acids. Here the CDR3 reads CATSDSGQGPSCTF. The CDR3, as DNA: TGTGCCACCAGTGACTCAGGACAGGGCCCATCGTGCACCTTC.

The V and J genes are TRBV12-3 or TRBV12-4 and TRBJ2-3, with 7 nucleotides matching TRBD2. The V gene end was trimmed by 5 bases and the J gene end by 5 bases; junction bases not matched to a gene: 4. The CDR3 is 13 amino acids. Written as DNA, the CDR3 is TGTGCCAGCAGTCGGCGGGAGCAAGATACGCAGTATTTT. Its protein is CASSRREQDTQYF.

The sample holds a few counts of this clone. This chain joins TRBV28 and TRBJ1-2, with D unclear. This CDR3 region has 14 residues. In germline, CDR1 is MDHEN, CDR2 SYDVKM. Trimming removed 8 bases from V and 4 bases from J, with 17 bases in between. CDR3 nucleotide sequence: TGTGCCAGCCATAACTCAGCATTTTCCTATGGCTACACCTTC. Its protein product is CASHNSAFSYGYTF.

The chain has TRBV6-6 and TRBJ2-2, with D possibly TRBD1 on 7 matching bases. The CDR3 extends over 15 amino acids. Trimming shortened V by 5 bases and J by 4 bases, and 14 bases separated the two germline ends. CDR1 and CDR2 (germline): MNHNY, SVGAGI (reference sequence). The CDR3 is CASSAGTDPTGELFF. CDR3 DNA sequence: TGTGCCAGCAGTGCGGGGACAGATCCCACCGGGGAGCTGTTTTTT.

The chain employs TRBV7-2 and TRBJ1-2; D is ambiguous. In germline, CDR1 is SGHTA, CDR2 FQGNSA. The CDR3 has 13 amino acids. Trimming cost V 5 bases and J 2 bases, with 9 bases left between them. The CDR3 region is CASSRPMNYGYTF. The CDR3 DNA is TGTGCCAGCAGCAGACCGATGAACTATGGCTACACCTTC.

In this sample, this clone turned up once. This chain connects TRBV4-2 to TRBJ2-2, with unresolved D. V dropped 2 bases and J dropped 6 bases, with 16 bases sitting between them. CDR3 length: 16 amino acids. Germline CDR1 LGHNA, CDR2 YNFKEQ. In nucleotides, the CDR3 is TGTGCCAGCAGCCAACAGATGAGGCAAATCTCCGGGGAGCTGTTTTTT. Protein product: CASSQQMRQISGELFF.

The genes are TRBV28 and TRBJ2-1; 7 nucleotides align to TRBD1. The CDR3 totals 15 residues. J gave up 4 bases and V 5 bases, and 8 bases lay outside the gene matches. Germline V gene sequence: CDR1 MDHEN, CDR2 SYDVKM. The CDR3 loop reads CASSPTRDSYNEQFF. The CDR3 DNA follows: TGTGCCAGCAGTCCAACCCGGGACAGTTACAATGAGCAGTTCTTC.

The genes are TRBV6-4 and TRBJ2-3; D is unresolved. The CDR3 is 15 amino acids. Trimming took 4 bases from V and 1 from J, leaving 12 bases between them. Germline values: CDR1 MRHNA, CDR2 SNTAGT. In DNA, the CDR3 is TGTGCCAGCAGTGCGACCTATAGGGGCACAGATACGCAGTATTTT. Its protein is CASSATYRGTDTQYF.

This clone was observed a few times. The CDR3 sequence is CASSQTGTGLYSPLHF. Written as DNA, the CDR3 is TGTGCCAGCTCGCAGACCGGGACAGGGTTGTATTCACCCCTCCACTTT. This chain uses TRBV18 with TRBJ1-6, with TRBD1 matching over 9 bases. Losses at the gene ends were 6 bases for V and 8 bases for J; bases not matched to a gene: 11. This CDR3 spans 16 amino acids. Germline CDR1 is KGHSH and CDR2 is LQKENI.

In this sample, this clone turned up once. The rearrangement uses TRBV15 and TRBJ2-1, with TRBD1 matching over 7 bases. Losses at the gene ends were 0 bases for V and 2 bases for J; bases not matched to a gene: 4. The germline V gene encodes CDR1 LNHNV and CDR2 YYDKDF (reference sequence). The CDR3 loop spans 16 amino acids. CDR3 sequence (DNA): TGTGCCACCAGCAGAGACCGGACAGGTGCCTACAATGAGCAGTTCTTC. Encoded protein: CATSRDRTGAYNEQFF.

This clone has just one count. This rearrangement joins TRBV28 to TRBJ2-7; D is possibly TRBD1 (5 bases). Trimming left V 7 bases short and J 3 bases short, with 16 bases between. This CDR3 is 14 amino acids long. In germline, CDR1 is MDHEN, CDR2 SYDVKM. This CDR3 reads CASNLWQGDYEQYF. The CDR3 DNA follows: TGTGCCAGCAACCTATGGCAGGGTGACTACGAGCAGTACTTC.

V is TRBV7-6 and J is TRBJ1-2; 10 positions agree with TRBD1. Looked up from germline, CDR1 is SGHVS and CDR2 is FNYEAQ. The CDR3 runs to 15 residues. V shed 4 bases and J 4 bases; nucleotides not matched to a gene: 6. DNA of the CDR3: TGTGCCAGCAGCTCCTCGACAGGGGGCATCTATGGCTACACCTTC. Translating it yields CASSSSTGGIYGYTF.

This chain connects TRBV19 to TRBJ1-1; D remains ambiguous. The CDR3 runs 15 residues. CDR1 and CDR2 (germline): LNHDA, SQIVND (reference sequence). V shed 2 bases and J shed 1 base, with 11 bases lying between them. The CDR3 loop is CASSIKGRGNTEAFF. The CDR3 DNA reads TGTGCCAGTAGTATAAAAGGCCGGGGGAACACTGAAGCTTTCTTT.

The rearrangement joins TRBV6-6 to TRBJ1-6, with D perhaps TRBD1 (5 bases). Germline assignment: CDR1 MNHNY and CDR2 SVGAGI (reference sequence). CDR3 length: 14 amino acids. The V and J ends lost 6 bases and 14 bases respectively, with 20 bases between them. This chain's CDR3 is CASSLGTLELSLHF. CDR3 sequence (DNA): TGTGCCAGCAGCCTCGGGACCCTAGAGCTTTCCCTCCACTTT.

This clone was seen once. The CDR3 sequence: CASRPQGATNEKLFF. The DNA of the CDR3 is TGTGCCAGCAGACCACAGGGGGCGACTAATGAAAAACTGTTTTTT. This chain uses TRBV6-5 with TRBJ1-4; 9 bases align to TRBD1. V lost 6 bases to trimming and J lost 2 bases; unmatched junction nucleotides: 4. Germline CDR1 and CDR2: MNHEY and SVGAGI. The CDR3 loop spans 15 amino acids.

The rearrangement joins TRBV6-4 to TRBJ1-3; 10 bases map to TRBD1. V lost 6 bases, J lost 8 bases, and 10 bases stayed unmatched. This CDR3 has 15 amino acids. The germline V gene encodes CDR1 MRHNA and CDR2 SNTAGT. CDR3: CASSLTGGEGDTIYF. DNA for the CDR3: TGTGCCAGCAGCCTGACAGGGGGCGAAGGGGACACCATATATTTT.

V is TRBV2 and J is TRBJ2-7; D possibly matches TRBD1 or TRBD2 (6 bases each). The CDR3 runs 13 residues. Germline-derived CDR1 and CDR2 are SNHLY and FYNNEI. Deletions cut 7 bases from V and 4 bases from J, with 14 bases between. This CDR3 is CASMVRGLYEQYF. CDR3 DNA sequence: TGTGCCAGCATGGTTCGGGGGCTTTACGAGCAGTACTTC.

This sequence joins TRBV20-1 and TRBJ2-3; unclear D gene. Looked up from germline, CDR1 is DFQATT and CDR2 is SNEGSKA (reference sequence). Trimming took off 2 bases at V and 2 bases at J, with 2 bases between the two ends. The CDR3 extends over 11 amino acids. The CDR3: CSARLTDTQYF. CDR3 sequence (DNA): TGCAGTGCTAGACTCACAGATACGCAGTATTTT.

This chain connects TRBV18 to TRBJ1-1; 12 nucleotides agree with TRBD1. V shed 1 base and J 7 bases; nucleotides not matched to a gene: 4. CDR1 is KGHSH and CDR2 is LQKENI in the germline V gene. The CDR3 loop spans 15 amino acids. The CDR3 DNA reads as TGTGCCAGCTCACCACTCGGGACAGGGGGCGATGAAGCTTTCTTT. Protein sequence: CASSPLGTGGDEAFF.

The chain recombines TRBV5-5 with TRBJ2-7; unclear D gene. Trimming left V 3 bases short and J 9 bases short, with 16 bases between. The germline V gene has CDR1 SGHKS and CDR2 YYEKEE (reference sequence). This CDR3 contains 13 residues. For the CDR3, the DNA is TGTGCCAGCAGCTCTCTTGTGGGCCTAGGGCAGTACTTC. This translates into CASSSLVGLGQYF.

This clone was detected once. The rearrangement links TRBV28 to TRBJ1-1; D gene ambiguous. The CDR3 has 16 residues. V was shortened by 6 bases and J by 4 bases, with 21 bases between the two germline ends. The germline gives CDR1 MDHEN, CDR2 SYDVKM. CDR3 sequence (DNA): TGTGCCAGCAGCACCCTTCTTCGTGGGCAAATCACTGAAGCTTTCTTT. Protein product: CASSTLLRGQITEAFF.